The source of this TCR beta chain is a study of cytomegalovirus exposure and HLA in healthy donors. Study overall: HLA-typed donors contributed 80 million to 85 million unique TCRs, which were held in an early data release.

Amplification used 60 Vbeta primers and 13 Jbeta primers. Measured with immunoSEQ multiplex PCR; TCRdb has only the in-frame clones, and not every one. The sample includes 90,000 to 120,000 clones, more than 65% seen only once; the top ten take more than 1%. The CDR3 has 13 amino acids. The V gene lost 8 bases and the J gene lost 1 base, with 9 bases spanning the gap. Per germline, CDR1 SGHTA and CDR2 FQGNSA. The study, taken as a whole, reports: As was reported, the classifier diagnosed cytomegalovirus status with high specificity and sensitivity.

Comment on this clone: Its cognate antigen is unknown.

V is TRBV7-2 and J is TRBJ1-5; no reliable D call. The sequence was collected from a woman between 18 and 29 years old in good health and CMV-seronegative. The sample consisted of PBMCs. Here the CDR3 DNA reads TGTGCCAGCGCGCGGGAGAGCAATCAGCCCCAGCATTTT. This gives the protein CASARESNQPQHF.